These 32 T cell receptor beta chains were sequenced from one sample in a study of cytomegalovirus exposure and HLA in healthy donors. 60 Vbeta and 13 Jbeta primers were used in PCR. Method: immunoSEQ multiplex PCR; TCRdb's copy keeps in-frame clones and lacks some. There are some 180,000 clones in the sample; around 83% occur only once, and 0.95% to 1.5% lies in the top ten. Sequenced material: PBMCs. Receptor source: a girl aged 2 to 10 in good health and CMV-seropositive.

This clone is a singleton in its sample. V and J are TRBV6-1 and TRBJ2-1; weak D call: TRBD1 (5 bases). CDR3 size: 12 residues. Trimming took 2 bases from V and 9 from J, leaving 8 bases between them. Germline CDR1 MNHNS, CDR2 SASEGT. The CDR3 DNA is TGTGCCAGCAGTGAACAGGGCCCTGAGCAGTTCTTC. This sequence encodes CASSEQGPEQFF.

This rearrangement joins TRBV28 to TRBJ1-4; a weak D match, TRBD1 (5 bases). Per the germline V gene, CDR1 is MDHEN and CDR2 is SYDVKM. Trimming stripped 4 bases from V and 4 bases from J, with 16 bases between. The CDR3 covers 16 residues. The CDR3 region is CASSSPKQALNEKLFF. The CDR3 DNA reads as TGTGCCAGCAGTTCCCCCAAACAGGCCCTTAATGAAAAACTGTTTTTT.

The table lists this clone with a count of one. The chain is built from TRBV29-1 and TRBJ2-7; 9 bases align to TRBD1. CDR1 is SQVTM and CDR2 is ANQGSEA in the germline V gene. This CDR3 has 13 residues. V dropped 4 bases and J dropped 3; count of bases not matched to a gene: 4. The CDR3 coding sequence is TGCAGCGTTGGGAAGACAGGGGGCTACGAGCAGTACTTC. Encoded protein: CSVGKTGGYEQYF.

This chain connects TRBV4-1 to TRBJ1-1; D remains unclear. The ends were cut back, 1 base at V and 4 bases at J, with 16 bases in the middle. Germline CDR1 MGHRA, CDR2 YSYEKL. The CDR3 has 16 amino acids. The CDR3 region is CASSQGVLGVTTEAFF. The CDR3 region has the DNA TGCGCCAGCAGCCAAGGGGTACTCGGGGTCACCACTGAAGCTTTCTTT.

The chain joins TRBV7-3 to TRBJ2-3; D is undetermined. V was clipped by 2 bases and J by 1 base, with 22 bases between them. The germline V gene encodes CDR1 SGHTA and CDR2 FQGTGA. This CDR3 has 19 residues. In DNA form, the CDR3 reads TGTGCCAGCAGCTTACTCCCTCTTTCGAGCGCCTATCGCACAGATACGCAGTATTTT. The encoded protein is CASSLLPLSSAYRTDTQYF.

The rearrangement links TRBV18 to TRBJ2-3; tentatively, D is TRBD1 (6 bases). The CDR3 spans 18 residues. V lost 1 base to trimming and J lost 3 bases, with 20 bases between them. The germline V gene has CDR1 KGHSH and CDR2 LQKENI. CDR3 residues: CASSPLAQGRKATDTQYF. The DNA for the CDR3 is TGTGCCAGCTCACCACTCGCCCAGGGGCGGAAAGCGACAGATACGCAGTATTTT.

This clone was observed a single time. The V call is TRBV28, the J call TRBJ1-4; D gene uncertain. CDR1 is MDHEN and CDR2 is SYDVKM in the germline V gene. The CDR3 length is 14 residues. V shed 6 bases and J shed 0 bases, with 8 bases lying between them. The CDR3 loop is CASSPIATNEKLFF. For the CDR3, the DNA is TGTGCCAGCAGCCCTATTGCAACTAATGAAAAACTGTTTTTT.

The J gene is TRBJ2-7, the V gene TRBV10-1; perhaps TRBD2 as D (5 bases). Per germline, CDR1 WNHNN and CDR2 SYGVQD (reference sequence). Trimming stripped 4 bases from V and 3 bases from J, with 16 bases between. The CDR3 runs 15 residues. CDR3 region: CASSVGPGTDYEQYF. CDR3 in DNA: TGCGCCAGCAGTGTTGGGCCGGGAACCGACTACGAGCAGTACTTC.

This clone was seen just once. The chain joins TRBV11-3 to TRBJ1-1; 8 bases fit TRBD1. The CDR3 contains 16 residues. V gave up 4 bases and J gave up 0 bases; unmatched junction bases: 7. Germline values: CDR1 SGHNT, CDR2 YENEEA. CDR3 bases: TGTGCCAGCAGCTCCGGACAGGGTCGGCTGAACACTGAAGCTTTCTTT. Its protein is CASSSGQGRLNTEAFF.

The chain carries TRBV7-8 and TRBJ2-7; the match to TRBD2 covers 10 bases. V shed 5 bases and J 4 bases; nucleotides not matched to a gene: 8. The CDR3 has 15 amino acids. CDR1 and CDR2 (germline): SGHVS, FQNEAQ. This chain's CDR3 is CASSLTGLAEYEQYF. The CDR3 region has the DNA TGTGCCAGCAGCCTCACTGGACTAGCGGAATACGAGCAGTACTTC.

This clone was seen a handful of times. V gene TRBV19 combines with J gene TRBJ1-1, with TRBD1 matching over 7 bases. Germline trimming cut 7 bases from V and 6 bases from J; bases unmatched to any gene: 23. Germline V CDR1 and CDR2: LNHDA, SQIVND (reference sequence). This CDR3 spans 18 amino acids. The CDR3 sequence: CASTRYYRPGGVPPEAFF. The CDR3 coding sequence is TGTGCCAGTACCCGTTATTATCGGCCAGGGGGTGTACCGCCTGAAGCTTTCTTT.

This clone came up a few times. The chain links TRBV12-5 to TRBJ2-5, with D tentatively TRBD1 (5 bases). The CDR3 runs 14 residues. Germline lookup yields CDR1 LGHNT and CDR2 FRNRAP. Trimming took 1 base from V and 2 from J, leaving 8 bases between them. Here the CDR3 DNA reads TGTGCTAGTGGTTTGGAAGGGGCACAAGAGACCCAGTACTTC. This encodes CASGLEGAQETQYF.

V usage is TRBV15 and J usage is TRBJ1-5; D call uncertain. The CDR3 runs to 15 residues. V lost 0 bases to trimming and J lost 4 bases, with 10 bases between them. CDR1 LNHNV and CDR2 YYDKDF come from the germline V gene (reference sequence). CDR3 amino acids: CATSRDGSPNQPQHF. The CDR3 coding sequence is TGTGCCACCAGCAGAGACGGGTCCCCGAATCAGCCCCAGCATTTT.

This rearrangement joins TRBV5-1 to TRBJ2-3, with 11 bases lining up with TRBD2. Germline trimming cut 0 bases from V and 7 bases from J; bases unmatched to any gene: 19. Per the germline V gene, CDR1 is SGHRS and CDR2 is YFSETQ. This CDR3 region has 20 residues. CDR3 sequence reads: CASSLAIAGGHPSTRNTQYF. The CDR3 coding sequence is TGCGCCAGCAGCTTGGCCATAGCGGGGGGGCACCCCAGTACTCGAAATACGCAGTATTTT.

The V call is TRBV19, the J call TRBJ2-3; 16 nucleotides align to TRBD2. CDR1 LNHDA and CDR2 SQIVND come from the germline V gene (reference sequence). CDR3 length equals 16 residues. The junction had 1 base not matched to a gene; V was cut back by 4 bases and J by 3 bases. In DNA, the CDR3 is TGTGCCAGTAGTAAGGGACTAGCGGGAGGGACAGATACGCAGTATTTT. It is translated as CASSKGLAGGTDTQYF.

V and J are TRBV2 and TRBJ2-6; possibly TRBD2 for D (5 bases). The CDR3 loop spans 14 amino acids. Germline assignment: CDR1 SNHLY and CDR2 FYNNEI. With 3 bases removed from V and 4 bases from J, the gap between germline ends came to 7 bases. Here the CDR3 reads CASSERAGANVLTF. The CDR3 DNA follows: TGTGCCAGCAGTGAGCGGGCCGGGGCCAACGTCCTGACTTTC.

The chain recombines TRBV9 with TRBJ2-3, with TRBD2 matching 12 bases. J gave up 5 bases and V 3 bases, and 10 bases lay outside the gene matches. CDR3 length equals 17 residues. The V gene's germline CDR1 is SGDLS and CDR2 YYNGEE. The CDR3 DNA reads TGTGCCAGCAGCGGGGTCCTAGCGGGGGGGGGTGGAGATACGCAGTATTTT. It yields the protein CASSGVLAGGGGDTQYF. The whole variable domain, remainder taken from reference TRBV9 and TRBJ2-3, is DSGVTQTPKHLITATGQRVTLRCSPRSGDLSVYWYQQSLDQGLQFLIQYYNGEERAKGNILERFSAQQFPDLHSELNLSSLELGDSALYFCASSGVLAGGGGDTQYFGPGTRLTVL.

This clone was seen only once. The CDR3 sequence is CASSPPGQTSGNTIYF. The CDR3 coding sequence is TGTGCCAGCAGTCCCCCGGGACAAACCTCTGGAAACACCATATATTTT. This chain connects TRBV28 to TRBJ1-3, with D possibly being TRBD1 (6 bases). Germline CDR1 MDHEN, CDR2 SYDVKM. V shed 5 bases and J shed 0 bases, with 14 bases lying between them. The CDR3 runs to 16 residues.

The chain couples TRBV19 to TRBJ2-3; 10 nucleotides agree with TRBD2. This CDR3 is 15 amino acids long. Trimming removed 6 bases from V and 5 bases from J; junction bases left unmatched: 8. The germline V gene encodes CDR1 LNHDA and CDR2 SQIVND (reference sequence). This chain's CDR3 is CASRGEREGGDTQYF. The CDR3 nucleotides read TGTGCCAGTAGAGGGGAGCGGGAGGGCGGAGATACGCAGTATTTT.

The chain links TRBV5-1 to TRBJ2-7; TRBD1 matches at 8 bases. After removal of 5 bases from V and 3 bases from J, the junction contained 10 bases not matched to a gene. The CDR3 sequence is 15 residues long. The germline gives CDR1 SGHRS, CDR2 YFSETQ. CDR3 DNA: TGCGCCAGCAGTTTGACAGGGGAATCGGTCTACGAGCAGTACTTC. Protein product: CASSLTGESVYEQYF.

V gene TRBV27 combines with J gene TRBJ2-2; D might be TRBD1 (6 bases). This CDR3 spans 13 amino acids. Germline loops: CDR1 MNHEY, CDR2 SMNVEV (reference sequence). Trimming cost V 3 bases and J 6 bases, with 8 bases left between them. The CDR3 sequence is CASSFNRAGELFF. The CDR3 DNA sequence: TGTGCCAGCAGTTTCAACAGGGCCGGGGAGCTGTTTTTT.

The chain links TRBV6-1 to TRBJ1-2, with TRBD1 identical over 9 bases. V trimming: 7 bases; J trimming: 4 bases; junction bases outside the gene matches: 10. CDR3 length: 15 residues. Germline V gene lookup returns CDR1 MNHNS and CDR2 SASEGT. DNA for the CDR3: TGTGCCAGCATCCGAACGACAGGGGGTGGCTATGGCTACACCTTC. Translated: CASIRTTGGGYGYTF.

This rearrangement joins TRBV12-5 to TRBJ1-2; D uncertain. This CDR3 region has 13 residues. V was trimmed by 3 bases and J by 2 bases, leaving 7 bases between them. Germline V CDR1 and CDR2: LGHNT, FRNRAP. This chain's CDR3 is CASGFSRNYGYTF. DNA of the CDR3: TGTGCTAGTGGTTTCTCGCGGAACTATGGCTACACCTTC.

The rearrangement joins TRBV7-8 to TRBJ1-6; 11 positions match TRBD1. Trimming removed 6 bases from V and 14 bases from J; junction bases left unmatched: 12. CDR3 length: 15 residues. Germline loops: CDR1 SGHVS, CDR2 FQNEAQ. The CDR3 nucleotides read TGTGCCAGCAGGGAGACCGGGACAGGGGGTTGGTCCCTCCACTTT. It is translated as CASRETGTGGWSLHF.

In this sample, this clone turned up a few times. V and J are TRBV6-1 and TRBJ2-7, with TRBD2 as a possible D gene (5 bases). V lost 7 bases and J lost 7, with 20 bases in between. This CDR3 is 14 amino acids long. CDR1 is MNHNS, CDR2 SASEGT, per germline. The CDR3 nucleotides are TGTGCCAGCATGATTACCCTAGAGCCGGGGGAGCAGTACTTC. It yields the protein CASMITLEPGEQYF.

The genes are TRBV10-3 and TRBJ1-5; 11 nucleotides align to TRBD1. Trimming at V came to 5 bases and at J to 5 bases, leaving 5 bases not matched to a gene. The CDR3 sequence is 15 residues long. From germline, CDR1 is ENHRY and CDR2 SYGVKD. CDR3 sequence reads: CAISTGTGGDQPQHF. The CDR3 region has the DNA TGTGCCATCAGTACCGGGACAGGGGGAGATCAGCCCCAGCATTTT.

This clone was seen just once. The V gene is TRBV14, the J gene TRBJ1-2, with D possibly being TRBD1 (5 bases). V was trimmed by 1 base and J by 4 bases, leaving 13 bases between them. From germline, CDR1 is SGHDN and CDR2 FVKESK. The CDR3 extends over 15 amino acids. The DNA of the CDR3 is TGTGCCAGCAGCCAAGGATCCCGGGACTTCTATGGCTACACCTTC. This gives the protein CASSQGSRDFYGYTF. Complete variable domain (other parts from reference TRBV14 and TRBJ1-2): EAGVTQFPSHSVIEKGQTVTLRCDPISGHDNLYWYRRVMGKEIKFLLHFVKESKQDESGMPNNRFLAERTGGTYSTLKVQPAELEDSGVYFCASSQGSRDFYGYTFGSGTRLTVV.

The chain links TRBV27 to TRBJ2-6; possible D gene TRBD1, 5 bases. Per the germline V gene, CDR1 is MNHEY and CDR2 is SMNVEV (reference sequence). V lost 6 bases and J lost 0, with 18 bases in between. The CDR3 is 18 residues long. CDR3: CASRRGLTFYSGANVLTF. In DNA form, the CDR3 reads TGTGCCAGCAGAAGGGGTTTGACTTTTTACTCTGGGGCCAACGTCCTGACTTTC.

This rearrangement joins TRBV7-9 to TRBJ2-3; D is possibly TRBD2 (6 bases). Per the germline V gene, CDR1 is SEHNR and CDR2 is FQNEAQ (reference sequence). The CDR3 contains 19 residues. Trimming removed 5 bases at V and 0 bases at J, with 24 bases between. CDR3 protein: CASSLYLLGRRNSTDTQYF. The DNA for the CDR3 is TGTGCCAGCAGCCTATACTTGTTAGGGAGGAGGAATAGCACAGATACGCAGTATTTT.

The chain carries TRBV2 and TRBJ1-5, with 7 positions matching TRBD1. The CDR3 is 17 amino acids. V lost 1 base and J lost 0; bases outside the gene matches: 6. Germline V gene data show CDR1 as SNHLY and CDR2 as FYNNEI. The CDR3 DNA reads TGTGCCAGCAGTGAAGTGAGGACAGGACCTAGCAATCAGCCCCAGCATTTT. Encoded protein: CASSEVRTGPSNQPQHF.

The chain recombines TRBV6-1 with TRBJ2-3; D not certain. The CDR3 consists of 16 residues. V lost 2 bases to trimming and J lost 3 bases, with 15 bases between them. Germline CDR1 and CDR2: MNHNS and SASEGT. The DNA for the CDR3 is TGTGCCAGCAGTGAAACCCTCACGGGTAGGACAGATACGCAGTATTTT. Its translation: CASSETLTGRTDTQYF.

The chain is built from TRBV7-3 and TRBJ1-6, with D tentatively TRBD1 (5 bases). This CDR3 contains 15 residues. From germline, CDR1 is SGHTA and CDR2 FQGTGA. The V end lost 5 bases, the J end lost 4 bases, and 12 bases lay between the germline ends. CDR3 nucleotides: TGTGCCAGCAGCCTACAGGCCAGATATAATTCACCCCTCCACTTT. Protein product: CASSLQARYNSPLHF. Combining the CDR3 with reference TRBV7-3 and TRBJ1-6 gives the whole variable domain GAGVSQTPSNKVTEKGKYVELRCDPISGHTALYWYRQSLGQGPEFLIYFQGTGAADDSGLPNDRFFAVRPEGSVSTLKIQRTERGDSAVYLCASSLQARYNSPLHFGNGTRLTVT.